The 7 T cell receptor beta chains below come from one sample, sequenced in a study of cytomegalovirus exposure and HLA in healthy donors (dated by TCRdb to 2015 to 2018). The library was made by the immunoSEQ multiplex PCR assay. The multiplex PCR relied on a mix of 60 forward primers for TCR Vbeta segments and 13 reverse primers for TCR Jbeta segments. Drawn from immuneACCESS, this table holds only the in-frame rearrangements with V and J called that TCRdb kept. Clones are partly lost; checked studies trace under half to an unresolved V gene and leave the rest unexplained. The sample yields about 160,000 clones; 82% were counted once. The top ten clonotypes cover around 0.91% of the sample. Sequences were obtained from PBMCs. The receptor set was obtained from a girl aged 2 to 9 in good health and CMV-seropositive.

The chain employs TRBV6-5 and TRBJ2-5, with TRBD2 matching over 7 bases. Germline values: CDR1 MNHEY, CDR2 SVGAGI. The CDR3 consists of 14 residues. Trimming cost V 6 bases and J 4 bases; bases outside gene matches: 8. CDR3 bases: TGTGCCAGCAGCTCGCCGGGACTACTAGAGACCCAGTACTTC. Protein product: CASSSPGLLETQYF.

This clone was observed once. The chain uses TRBV2 and TRBJ2-1; 13 bases are a match to TRBD2. The CDR3 loop spans 15 amino acids. Germline CDR1 is SNHLY and CDR2 is FYNNEI. V lost 6 bases to trimming and J lost 8 bases; unmatched junction nucleotides: 7. CDR3 sequence reads: CASSAGTSGIYEQFF. Here the CDR3 DNA reads TGTGCCAGCAGCGCCGGGACTAGCGGGATCTATGAGCAGTTCTTC.

The chain is built from TRBV7-6 and TRBJ1-1, with 8 bases matching TRBD1. The V and J ends lost 6 bases and 8 bases, in that order; junction bases with no gene match: 8. The CDR3 has 13 residues. The germline V gene encodes CDR1 SGHVS and CDR2 FNYEAQ. CDR3 DNA sequence: TGTGCCAGCAGACCTCCGGGACAGGACGAAGCTTTCTTT. Translating it yields CASRPPGQDEAFF.

This chain links TRBV7-9 with TRBJ2-1; D may be TRBD2 (6 bases). This CDR3 spans 15 amino acids. Germline loops: CDR1 SEHNR, CDR2 FQNEAQ (reference sequence). The V gene lost 5 bases and the J gene lost 10 bases, with 21 bases spanning the gap. CDR3 bases: TGTGCCAGCAGCCACTACCTGGGACTTCCGAAAGAGCAGTTCTTC. Protein product: CASSHYLGLPKEQFF.

V and J are TRBV15 and TRBJ2-5, with D tentatively TRBD1 (5 bases). V was clipped by 0 bases and J by 2 bases, with 10 bases between them. This CDR3 is 15 amino acids long. Germline-derived CDR1 and CDR2 are LNHNV and YYDKDF (reference sequence). Here the CDR3 DNA reads TGTGCCACCAGCAGAGATCAGGGCCATCAAGAGACCCAGTACTTC. This encodes CATSRDQGHQETQYF.

The V and J genes are TRBV6-4 and TRBJ2-7; TRBD2 agrees at 11 bases. The germline V gene encodes CDR1 MRHNA and CDR2 SNTAGT. The CDR3 sequence is 15 residues long. Trimming removed 3 bases from V and 5 bases from J; junction bases left unmatched: 6. CDR3 loop: CASSEQASGRNEQYF. The CDR3 nucleotides read TGTGCCAGCAGTGAGCAGGCTAGCGGGAGGAACGAGCAGTACTTC.

The rearrangement uses TRBV2 and TRBJ2-7; D is perhaps TRBD2 (5 bases). The CDR3 is 14 residues long. Trimming cost V 7 bases and J 1 base, with 14 bases left between them. Germline V CDR1 and CDR2: SNHLY, FYNNEI. Here the CDR3 DNA reads TGTGCCAGCACCACAGAGAGGGAATCCTACGAGCAGTACTTC. It yields the protein CASTTERESYEQYF.